This passage covers 7 T cell receptor beta chains from one sample sequenced in a study of cytomegalovirus exposure and HLA in healthy donors. Both 60 Vbeta primers and 13 Jbeta primers went into the PCR. The assay was immunoSEQ multiplex PCR, and TCRdb's table has in-frame clones only and misses some. The sample has about 200,000 clones, and its top ten clones hold 0.74%. The source material was PBMCs. Receptor source: a boy younger than 18 in good health and CMV-seronegative.

This chain joins TRBV28 and TRBJ1-1, with a possible D match to TRBD1 (6 bases). V was clipped by 6 bases and J by 5 bases, with 16 bases between them. The CDR3 runs to 14 residues. CDR1 and CDR2 (germline): MDHEN, SYDVKM. Written as DNA, the CDR3 is TGTGCCAGCAGGCAACAGGGCCCCCAGACTGAAGCTTTCTTT. Protein product: CASRQQGPQTEAFF.

The rearrangement joins TRBV4-2 to TRBJ2-5; 9 bases agree with TRBD2. V lost 0 bases, J lost 5 bases, and 13 bases stayed unmatched. CDR1 is LGHNA and CDR2 is YNFKEQ in the germline V gene. The CDR3 length is 18 residues. The chain's CDR3 is CASSQDKAGGGVRETQYF. The CDR3, as DNA: TGTGCCAGCAGCCAAGATAAGGCGGGCGGGGGGGTTCGGGAGACCCAGTACTTC.

The V gene is TRBV9, the J gene TRBJ2-5; D is possibly TRBD2 (6 bases). The CDR3 spans 12 residues. V lost 1 base to trimming and J lost 5 bases, with 6 bases between them. Germline V gene data show CDR1 as SGDLS and CDR2 as YYNGEE. CDR3 in amino acids: CASSVSGETQYF. The DNA for the CDR3 is TGTGCCAGCAGCGTAAGCGGGGAGACCCAGTACTTC.

The V gene is TRBV30, the J gene TRBJ2-5; possible D gene TRBD1, 6 bases. The J call is uncertain, as TRBJ2-7 better fits the DNA end. The length of the CDR3 is 14 residues. Germline V gene data show CDR1 as GTSNPN and CDR2 as SVGIG (reference sequence). The CDR3 protein is CAWKLDRRSYEQYF. In nucleotides, the CDR3 is TGTGCCTGGAAACTTGACAGGAGATCCTACGAGCAGTACTTC.

V usage is TRBV19 and J usage is TRBJ2-2, with a tentative D call TRBD2 (6 bases). Germline V lookup: CDR1 LNHDA, CDR2 SQIVND (reference sequence). Trimming took off 7 bases at V and 1 base at J, with 10 bases between the two ends. This CDR3 region has 14 residues. The CDR3 DNA is TGTGCCAGTATCTCAGCGGGGAACACCGGGGAGCTGTTTTTT. This codes for CASISAGNTGELFF.

As concerns this clone: This same CDR3 is encoded by further DNA sequences in the sample. V gene TRBV4-1 combines with J gene TRBJ2-7; 10 positions agree with TRBD2. In germline, CDR1 is MGHRA, CDR2 YSYEKL. The CDR3 spans 18 residues. V was clipped by 0 bases and J by 3 bases; unmatched bases: 11. This chain's CDR3 is CASSQDSPLAGGRYEQYF. In nucleotides, the CDR3 is TGCGCCAGCAGCCAAGATTCCCCCTTAGCGGGGGGACGCTACGAGCAGTACTTC.

This sequence joins TRBV28 and TRBJ2-1, with D possibly TRBD2 on 6 matching bases. The ends were cut back, 3 bases at V and 8 bases at J, with 17 bases in the middle. Germline V CDR1 and CDR2: MDHEN, SYDVKM. CDR3 size: 15 residues. In DNA, the CDR3 is TGTGCCAGCAGTTTCGGGGGTCCCCCTAATTATGAGCAGTTCTTC. As protein: CASSFGGPPNYEQFF.